The T cell receptor beta chain described here comes from a study of blood T cell repertoires in COVID-19. The CDR3 consists of 17 residues. Trimming stripped 2 bases from V and 0 bases from J, with 18 bases between. The germline gives CDR1 SGHRS, CDR2 YFSETQ. This table comes from immunoSEQ multiplex PCR, and its TCRdb copy is limited to in-frame clones, with some not included. The top ten clones hold approximately 15% of a sample with about 46,000 clones, approximately 87% of them seen once. V is TRBV5-1 and J is TRBJ2-7, with a tentative D call TRBD2 (5 bases). The material sequenced was peripheral blood. The receptor was derived from a human donor in a cohort sampled during active COVID-19. The CDR3 nucleotides are TGCGCCAGCAGCTTTAAAGGAGGCGGCGTCAGCTCCTACGAGCAGTACTTC. Its protein product is CASSFKGGGVSSYEQYF.